These 10 T cell receptor beta chains share one sample of origin, sequenced in a study of human T cells and chemical hapten exposure. Indicated time point: patch test 1, 2 weeks after DPC sensitization. The sample's treatment: therapeutic diphenylcyclopropenone sensitization with weekly scalp DPC. Using its own MiXCR run on the RACE reads, TCRdb lists one record per CDR3 protein. The sample contains 340,000 or so distinct CDR3 sequences, around 7% of which appear only once. This sample comprised whole blood, obtained in connection with sensitization to the hapten diphenylcyclopropenone (DPC). These receptors were obtained from a woman under 30 with alopecia areata. Some clones in this sample may be carry-over from other donors' samples.

In its sample, this clonotype was seen a few times. The CDR3 region has the DNA TGTGCCAGCAGTCCCCAGCTGGGGGAGCAGTACTTC. Translation gives CASSPQLGEQYF. The chain employs TRBV2 and TRBJ2-7; no clear D gene. CDR3 size: 12 residues. Germline V gene lookup returns CDR1 SNHLY and CDR2 FYNNEI. V lost 5 bases to trimming and J lost 7 bases, with 12 bases between them. Drawing the rest from reference TRBV2 and TRBJ2-7, the complete variable domain is EPEVTQTPSHQVTQMGQEVILRCVPISNHLYFYWYRQILGQKVEFLVSFYNNEISEKSEIFDDQFSVERPDGSNFTLKIRSTKLEDSAMYFCASSPQLGEQYFGPGTRLTVT.

This clonotype was counted between two and nine times. The J gene is TRBJ1-2, the V gene TRBV5-4; no clear D gene. The V end lost 4 bases, the J end lost 6 bases, and 10 bases lay between the germline ends. CDR3 length: 12 residues. The V gene's germline CDR1 is SGHNT and CDR2 YYREEE (reference sequence). The CDR3 here is CASSRNKDGYTF. The DNA of the CDR3 is TGTGCCAGCAGCCGAAATAAAGATGGCTACACCTTC.

The rearrangement joins TRBV7-2 to TRBJ1-4, with a tentative D call TRBD1 (5 bases). Germline CDR1 and CDR2: SGHTA and FQGNSA. The V and J ends lost 2 bases and 0 bases respectively, with 10 bases between them. This CDR3 region has 16 residues. CDR3 DNA sequence: TGTGCCAGCAGCTTATTTGGGGCTACAACTAATGAAAAACTGTTTTTT. This codes for CASSLFGATTNEKLFF.

This clonotype was recorded a few times. This chain links TRBV2 with TRBJ1-5; D not resolved. Trimming removed 2 bases at V and 1 base at J, with 6 bases between. The CDR3 contains 14 residues. Per the germline V gene, CDR1 is SNHLY and CDR2 is FYNNEI. CDR3 sequence reads: CASSEPDSNQPQHF. The CDR3 DNA follows: TGTGCCAGCAGTGAACCGGACAGCAATCAGCCCCAGCATTTT.

The rearrangement joins TRBV11-2 to TRBJ1-1; possibly TRBD1 for D (6 bases). The V end was cut by 4 bases, the J end by 4 bases, with 16 bases between. The CDR3 covers 15 residues. In germline, CDR1 is SGHAT, CDR2 FQNNGV. The CDR3 sequence is CASSSNWGGGTEAFF. The CDR3 DNA follows: TGTGCCAGCAGCTCAAATTGGGGGGGCGGCACTGAAGCTTTCTTT.

The V and J genes are TRBV6-2 or TRBV6-3 and TRBJ2-3, with 8 nucleotides matching TRBD2. The junction had 8 bases not matched to a gene; V was cut back by 6 bases and J by 6 bases. CDR1 MNHEY and CDR2 SVGEGT come from the germline V gene. The CDR3 spans 14 residues. In DNA form, the CDR3 reads TGTGCCAGCAGGGGGAAGCGGGGGCCGGATACGCAGTATTTT. It yields the protein CASRGKRGPDTQYF.

This clonotype was found a few times. The rearrangement links TRBV20-1 to TRBJ1-2; no firm D call. Between the trimmed V and J ends, which lost 5 bases and 2 bases, there was a span of 36 bases. In germline, CDR1 is DFQATT, CDR2 SNEGSKA (reference sequence). This CDR3 spans 21 amino acids. CDR3 DNA sequence: TGCAGTGCTCAAGTCTTCTCACTATCCGGTAGTTTGGGGAGAGTAAACTATGGCTACACCTTC. This sequence encodes CSAQVFSLSGSLGRVNYGYTF.

A few counts support this clonotype. V is TRBV6-5 and J is TRBJ1-2; D unresolved. The V gene's germline CDR1 is MNHEY and CDR2 SVGAGI. CDR3 size: 12 residues. With 0 bases removed from V and 8 bases from J, the gap between germline ends came to 7 bases. The CDR3: CASSYSIGGYTF. The CDR3 bases are TGTGCCAGCAGTTACTCGATAGGAGGCTACACCTTC.

V is TRBV18 and J is TRBJ2-7; D uncertain. CDR1 is KGHSH and CDR2 is LQKENI in the germline V gene. This CDR3 spans 13 amino acids. Between the trimmed V and J ends, which lost 4 bases and 4 bases, there was a span of 11 bases. The chain's CDR3 is CASSRGTGYEQYF. The CDR3 DNA reads as TGTGCCAGCTCACGGGGTACGGGTTACGAGCAGTACTTC.

The chain joins TRBV5-1 to TRBJ2-3; 14 bases fit TRBD2. The CDR3 extends over 20 amino acids. V was pared by 4 bases and J by 0 bases, with 13 bases of the junction left unmatched. The germline V gene has CDR1 SGHRS and CDR2 YFSETQ. The CDR3 loop is CASSRTQTSGGATSTDTQYF. The CDR3 DNA reads TGCGCCAGCAGCAGAACCCAGACTAGCGGGGGGGCTACTAGCACAGATACGCAGTATTTT.